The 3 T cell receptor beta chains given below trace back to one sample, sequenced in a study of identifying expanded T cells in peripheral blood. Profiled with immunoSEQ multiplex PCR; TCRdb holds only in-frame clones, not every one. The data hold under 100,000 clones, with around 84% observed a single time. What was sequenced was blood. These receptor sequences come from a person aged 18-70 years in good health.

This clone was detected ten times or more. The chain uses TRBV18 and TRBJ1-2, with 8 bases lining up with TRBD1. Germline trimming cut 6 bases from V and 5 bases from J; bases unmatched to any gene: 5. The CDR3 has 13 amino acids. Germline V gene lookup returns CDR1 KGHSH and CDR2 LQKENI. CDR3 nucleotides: TGTGCCAGCTCGTCAGACAGGGGTTATGGCTACACCTTC. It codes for CASSSDRGYGYTF. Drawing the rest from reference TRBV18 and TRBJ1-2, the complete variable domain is NAGVMQNPRHLVRRRGQEARLRCSPMKGHSHVYWYRQLPEEGLKFMVYLQKENIIDESGMPKERFSAEFPKEGPSILRIQQVVRGDSAAYFCASSSDRGYGYTFGSGTRLTVV.

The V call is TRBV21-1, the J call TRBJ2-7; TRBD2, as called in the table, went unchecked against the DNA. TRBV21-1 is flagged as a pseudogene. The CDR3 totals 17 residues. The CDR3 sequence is CASSKEGLAGPSYEQYF. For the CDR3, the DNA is TGTGCCAGCAGCAAAGAGGGACTAGCGGGCCCCTCCTACGAGCAGTACTTC.

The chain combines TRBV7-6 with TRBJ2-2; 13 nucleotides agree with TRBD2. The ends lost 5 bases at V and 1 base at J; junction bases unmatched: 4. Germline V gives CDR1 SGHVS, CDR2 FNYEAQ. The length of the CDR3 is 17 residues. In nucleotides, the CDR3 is TGTGCCAGCAGCCTACTAGCGGGGGGGCGGAACACCGGGGAGCTGTTTTTT. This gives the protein CASSLLAGGRNTGELFF.